This TCR beta chain was sequenced during a study of blood T cell repertoires in COVID-19 (dated by TCRdb to about 2020). For context, the study as a whole: Collaborator samples came from the United States, Italy and Spain and covered acute and convalescent phases of COVID-19. The prospective study material was composed of cDNA or gDNA derived from T cells, B-cell-depleted T cells, or PBMCs. Subjects who had been exposed to COVID-19, were actively infected with it, or had recovered from it provided the deeply sampled blood TCRbeta repertoires that made up the dataset. The repertoires were made available in a free public database intended to serve as a resource for research on the immune response to SARS-CoV-2. The samples were drawn from the first 160 participants of the ongoing ImmuneRACE study and from some 1,300 subjects provided by 6 global collaborators. Sample metadata almost always included a de-identified subject ID, COVID-19 status, age in years and sex. Where available, HLA class I and class II types were obtained from metadata supplied by the sample provider rather than from assay-based typing. Broader findings and caveats from the paper: Clinical and demographic metadata were provided uncurated, with the amount varying by source and participant.

TCRbeta CDR3 regions were amplified from genomic DNA using the immunoSEQ Assay, a bias-controlled multiplex PCR. Per the source publication's procedure: Nucleated cell counts per sample were estimated from amplification of reference gene primers within the assay. To quantify the absolute abundance of each unique TCRbeta CDR3 rearrangement, sequence reads were collapsed and filtered. Productive Simpson clonality was computed per sample as the square root of Simpson's diversity index over productive rearrangements. TCRdb mirrors the immuneACCESS table, restricted to in-frame sequences. Some clones are absent from its copies; in checked studies, under half trace to an unresolved V gene, and the reason for the others is unknown. The D gene and trimming were derived from the DNA, and the V and J assignments and clone size from that table. The sample table contains tens of thousands of clones; only one count was recorded for just over 85% of them. The biggest ten clones account for about 2.8% of the sample.

One collaborating source in Seattle enrolled patients during active infection and followed them longitudinally through the course of disease. Each collaborating institution followed its own protocols to collect whole blood in K2EDTA tubes. Collaborator samples were shipped for TCRbeta analysis as frozen whole blood, isolated PBMCs, or DNA extracted from either sample type. The CDR3 starts with the cysteine, ends with the phenylalanine, and has 16 residues. Just CDR3 DNA is preserved here, 48 bases in frame from base 1. Relative to germline, V is missing 3 bases and J is missing 0 bases, with 8 bases of the junction outside any gene match. The germline V gene yields SNHLY for CDR1 and FYNNEI for CDR2. Remarks on this clone: No cognate antigen has been identified for it. No base quality values were provided; no much bigger clone lies one nucleotide off.

Sequences were obtained from peripheral blood. This clonotype was obtained from a woman older than 75 with COVID-19, enrolled during active disease. This chain is built from TRBV2 and TRBJ2-7, with TRBD1 identical over 7 junction bases. The nucleotides are TGTGCCAGCAGTGATTGGGGACAGATAGTCTCCTACGAGCAGTACTTC. Translation gives CASSDWGQIVSYEQYF.